This T cell receptor beta chain came from a study of Ad26.COV2.S vaccination and SARS-CoV-2 variants. Study-wide context: Vaccine-arm donor from the placebo-controlled COV1001 Ad26.COV2.S trial. Study conclusions and caveats: Vaccinees reportedly had broad spike-specific CD8+ and CD4+ T cell responses. Vaccine recipients had higher spike-specific TCR breadth than placebo recipients.

A remark on this clone: No antigen is known for it.

Stated treatment: about 20 received Ad26.COV2.S at low or high dose, single or two shots; a few received placebo; per-sample allocation not given. The investigators took samples on day 63 after the first vaccine or placebo injection. At a Boston site, the person donating was an adult of 18-55 years. This CDR3 is 13 amino acids long. V shed 3 bases and J shed 5 bases, with 10 bases lying between them. Germline V CDR1 and CDR2: SGHTA, FQGNSA. This table comes from immunoSEQ multiplex PCR, and its TCRdb copy is limited to in-frame clones, with some not included. The repertoire includes more than 300,000 clones, around nine tenths of them detected once, and roughly a tenth sits in the top ten.

This TCR was sampled from a person aged 18-65 years who received the Ad26.COV2.S COVID-19 vaccine or a placebo. This chain links TRBV7-2 with TRBJ2-5; tentatively, D is TRBD2 (5 bases). The specimen comprised peripheral blood, sampled in a trial of Ad26.COV2.S vaccine versus placebo. As DNA, the CDR3 is TGTGCCAGCAGCTTGGGTTCGGGGGAGACCCAGTACTTC. Protein sequence: CASSLGSGETQYF.